These 28 T cell receptor beta chains came from one sample sequenced in a study of T cells in narcolepsy. Sequenced by immunoSEQ multiplex PCR; TCRdb stores in-frame clones only, minus some. The repertoire includes more than 20,000 clones, roughly 86% of them detected once, and 1.1% sits in the top ten. The specimen was memory (CD45RA-) CD4+ T cells from blood. Receptor source: a human donor in good health.

This clone was counted a few times. The gene calls are TRBV29-1 and TRBJ1-2; TRBD1 is a possible D gene (5 bases). V was shortened by 1 base and J by 6 bases, with 15 bases between the two germline ends. Germline V CDR1 and CDR2: SQVTM, ANQGSEA. The CDR3 spans 14 residues. The CDR3 DNA reads as TGCAGCGTTGAAGGGGGCCTGAGTCGTAATGGCTACACCTTC. Its translation is CSVEGGLSRNGYTF. Supplemented by reference TRBV29-1 and TRBJ1-2, the full variable domain reads SAVISQKPSRDICQRGTSLTIQCQVDSQVTMMFWYRQQPGQSLTLIATANQGSEATYESGFVIDKFPISRPNLTFSTLTVSNMSPEDSSIYLCSVEGGLSRNGYTFGSGTRLTVV.

The chain has TRBV19 and TRBJ2-5; D not resolved. The last part of the DNA fits TRBJ2-7 better; the J call may be wrong. The CDR3 totals 14 residues. Germline CDR1 reads LNHDA; CDR2 reads SQIVND (reference sequence). In nucleotides, the CDR3 is TGTGCCAGTAGTATCGGTAAGGCAGTGCGCGAGCAGTACTTC. Translating gives CASSIGKAVREQYF.

The genes are TRBV2 and TRBJ2-5; unclear D gene. The J call could be wrong; TRBJ2-7 is a better fit for the DNA end. Germline values: CDR1 SNHLY, CDR2 FYNNEI. The CDR3 has 12 residues. CDR3 sequence reads: CASSDGGYEQYF. In DNA form, the CDR3 reads TGTGCCAGCAGCGACGGTGGGTACGAGCAGTACTTC.

The V gene is TRBV7-2, the J gene TRBJ2-5; TRBD1 agrees at 7 bases. Near its end, the DNA agrees better with TRBJ2-7, so the J call may be wrong. This CDR3 is built from 13 residues. CDR1 SGHTA and CDR2 FQGNSA come from the germline V gene. CDR3 in amino acids: CASSQQGSHEQYF. The CDR3 region has the DNA TGTGCCAGCAGCCAACAGGGGTCCCACGAGCAGTACTTC.

The chain links TRBV5-1 to TRBJ2-1, with 10 bases aligning to TRBD2. J gave up 8 bases and V 5 bases, and 10 bases lay outside the gene matches. Germline CDR1 SGHRS, CDR2 YFSETQ. The CDR3 consists of 15 residues. CDR3 sequence: CASRMGLAGADEQFF. The CDR3 DNA reads TGCGCCAGCAGAATGGGTCTAGCGGGAGCGGATGAGCAGTTCTTC.

The chain has TRBV21-1 and TRBJ1-5; TRBD1, as called in the table, went unchecked against the DNA. TRBV21-1 is a documented pseudogene. This CDR3 region has 17 residues. The DNA for the CDR3 is TGTGCCAGCAGCAACTGCCAGGCAGGGGGACCCAATCAGCCCCAGCATTTT. It codes for CASSNCQAGGPNQPQHF.

The V gene is TRBV5-1, the J gene TRBJ2-5; no clear D. The J call is doubtful: the DNA matches TRBJ2-7 better. Germline V gene data show CDR1 as SGHRS and CDR2 as YFSETQ. CDR3 length: 14 amino acids. The CDR3 coding sequence is TGCGCCAGCAGCTTGTACGGAAGCTCCTACGAGCAGTACTTC. It codes for CASSLYGSSYEQYF.

The V call is TRBV4-3, the J call TRBJ1-2; 8 bases are a match to TRBD1. The V segment lost 1 base and the J segment 4 bases; nucleotides outside the gene matches: 8. Germline V CDR1 and CDR2: LGHNA, YSLEER. This CDR3 is built from 16 residues. The DNA of the CDR3 is TGCGCCAGCAGCCAAGCTGGGGGGACAGGCCCCTATGGCTACACCTTC. It is translated as CASSQAGGTGPYGYTF.

By proportion, this clone is medium-sized. The V call is TRBV5-6, the J call TRBJ1-1; D remains ambiguous. The V gene lost 3 bases and the J gene lost 1 base, with 7 bases spanning the gap. Germline assignment: CDR1 SGHDT and CDR2 YYEEEE. CDR3 size: 13 residues. This chain's CDR3 is CASSSQRNTEAFF. The CDR3 DNA reads TGTGCCAGCAGCTCACAGAGGAACACTGAAGCTTTCTTT.

The chain has TRBV30 and TRBJ2-7; D gene unclear. This CDR3 is 13 amino acids long. Germline CDR1 GTSNPN, CDR2 SVGIG (reference sequence). Trimming stripped 0 bases from V and 3 bases from J, with 9 bases between. CDR3 nucleotides: TGTGCCTGGAGTGTACGGCAGAGCTACGAGCAGTACTTC. It specifies CAWSVRQSYEQYF.

Points on this clone: Other DNA sequences in the sample encode the same CDR3. The CDR3 coding sequence is TGTGCCTGGAGTGTAGGAAGCAACACTGAAGCTTTCTTT. Amino acids: CAWSVGSNTEAFF. The V call is TRBV30, the J call TRBJ1-1, with no clear D. Between the trimmed V and J ends, which lost 0 bases and 2 bases, there was a span of 7 bases. CDR3 length: 13 amino acids. Germline values: CDR1 GTSNPN, CDR2 SVGIG (reference sequence).

This sequence joins TRBV28 and TRBJ2-2, with D hard to call. Germline-derived CDR1 and CDR2 are MDHEN and SYDVKM. Between the trimmed V and J ends, which lost 5 bases and 13 bases, there was a span of 14 bases. CDR3 size: 12 residues. The DNA of the CDR3 is TGTGCCAGCAGTAATAGTGGCCCGATGCTGTTTTTT. Residues: CASSNSGPMLFF.

The chain carries TRBV6-1 and TRBJ2-7, with 9 bases matching TRBD1. The V and J ends lost 7 bases and 2 bases, in that order; junction bases with no gene match: 6. The CDR3 loop spans 14 amino acids. Germline values: CDR1 MNHNS, CDR2 SASEGT. The chain's CDR3 is CASMKGQGAYEQYF. For the CDR3, the DNA is TGTGCCAGCATGAAGGGACAGGGCGCCTACGAGCAGTACTTC.

This chain joins TRBV11-2 and TRBJ2-7, with 8 bases lining up with TRBD1. V lost 2 bases and J lost 3; bases outside the gene matches: 6. CDR1 is SGHAT, CDR2 FQNNGV, per germline. This CDR3 spans 15 amino acids. Written as DNA, the CDR3 is TGTGCCAGCAGCTTAACGATTGGACAGGGCTACGAGCAGTACTTC. The encoded protein is CASSLTIGQGYEQYF.

The V call is TRBV9, the J call TRBJ1-1; no clear D gene. The length of the CDR3 is 12 residues. Trimming shortened V by 3 bases and J by 7 bases, and 10 bases separated the two germline ends. Germline loops: CDR1 SGDLS, CDR2 YYNGEE. In DNA, the CDR3 is TGTGCCAGCAGCGCGGATTTGGGTGAAGCTTTCTTT. Translation: CASSADLGEAFF.

V gene TRBV27 combines with J gene TRBJ1-5; TRBD1 is a possible D gene (5 bases). This CDR3 has 12 amino acids. Germline-derived CDR1 and CDR2 are MNHEY and SMNVEV (reference sequence). Trimming cost V 6 bases and J 2 bases, with 5 bases left between them. CDR3: CASRGGNQPQHF. CDR3 coding DNA: TGTGCCAGCAGAGGGGGCAATCAGCCCCAGCATTTT.

This clone was counted only a few times. J is TRBJ1-1 and V is TRBV19; D is undetermined. Trimming cost V 3 bases and J 3 bases, with 8 bases left between them. Germline values: CDR1 LNHDA, CDR2 SQIVND (reference sequence). This CDR3 is 13 amino acids long. DNA for the CDR3: TGTGCCAGTAGTATCAGTTGGGACACTGAAGCTTTCTTT. Protein sequence: CASSISWDTEAFF.

The chain recombines TRBV27 with TRBJ2-7, with 11 nucleotides matching TRBD2. Germline V gives CDR1 MNHEY, CDR2 SMNVEV (reference sequence). CDR3 length: 19 residues. Trimming at V came to 9 bases and at J to 3 bases, leaving 22 bases not matched to a gene. CDR3 sequence reads: CASWGIAGGLDRGFYEQYF. Written as DNA, the CDR3 is TGTGCCAGTTGGGGAATAGCGGGAGGGCTTGACCGCGGGTTCTACGAGCAGTACTTC.

This chain links TRBV5-5 with TRBJ2-1, with 8 bases fitting TRBD1. Germline V gene sequence: CDR1 SGHKS, CDR2 YYEKEE (reference sequence). The V segment lost 0 bases and the J segment 6 bases; nucleotides outside the gene matches: 5. This CDR3 is built from 15 residues. The CDR3 DNA reads as TGTGCCAGCAGCTTGGAACAGGGGGTTTTCAATGAGCAGTTCTTC. Translation: CASSLEQGVFNEQFF.

CDR3 nucleotide sequence: TGTGCCAGCAGCGTAGGTGGCAGGGGCTACGAGCAGTACTTC. It encodes CASSVGGRGYEQYF. V usage is TRBV9 and J usage is TRBJ2-7; D might be TRBD1 (6 bases). Germline loops: CDR1 SGDLS, CDR2 YYNGEE. Trimming stripped 0 bases from V and 3 bases from J, with 10 bases between. The CDR3 length is 14 residues.

The CDR3 DNA is TGTGCCAGCAGCCGCTCTACAGGGAACTATGGCTACACCTTC. It encodes CASSRSTGNYGYTF. The chain recombines TRBV7-2 with TRBJ1-2; the D gene is possibly TRBD1 (6 bases). Germline values: CDR1 SGHTA, CDR2 FQGNSA. The CDR3 totals 14 residues. The V and J ends lost 5 bases and 2 bases respectively, with 12 bases between them. The complete variable domain, with remaining parts taken from reference TRBV7-2 and TRBJ1-2, reads GAGVSQSPSNKVTEKGKDVELRCDPISGHTALYWYRQSLGQGLEFLIYFQGNSAPDKSGLPSDRFSAERTGGSVSTLTIQRTQQEDSAVYLCASSRSTGNYGYTFGSGTRLTVV.

This clone has only a few counts. The chain has TRBV7-8 and TRBJ2-2; 11 bases match TRBD2. Germline CDR1 and CDR2: SGHVS and FQNEAQ. J lost 0 bases, V lost 6 bases, and 6 bases had no gene match. The CDR3 is 17 amino acids. For the CDR3, the DNA is TGTGCCAGCAGGAAACTAGCGGGAGCTTCGAACACCGGGGAGCTGTTTTTT. Translated: CASRKLAGASNTGELFF.

This chain joins TRBV5-4 and TRBJ2-1; D ambiguous. The CDR3 spans 13 residues. Between the trimmed V and J ends, which lost 2 bases and 9 bases, there was a span of 12 bases. Per germline, CDR1 SGHNT and CDR2 YYREEE (reference sequence). CDR3 loop: CASSFGSVSEQFF. The CDR3 DNA sequence: TGTGCCAGCAGCTTTGGTTCGGTGAGTGAGCAGTTCTTC.

V is TRBV6-6 and J is TRBJ2-2; 7 nucleotides match TRBD2. J was trimmed by 2 bases and V by 7 bases; bases with no gene match: 4. The germline V gene encodes CDR1 MNHNY and CDR2 SVGAGI (reference sequence). The CDR3 is 14 amino acids. DNA of the CDR3: TGTGCCAGCAAGCGGGATCATAACACCGGGGAGCTGTTTTTT. Encoded protein: CASKRDHNTGELFF.

The chain recombines TRBV11-2 with TRBJ2-1; D perhaps matches TRBD2 (6 bases). Looked up from germline, CDR1 is SGHAT and CDR2 is FQNNGV. CDR3 length: 14 amino acids. Trimming took 5 bases from V and 4 from J, leaving 12 bases between them. The CDR3 loop reads CASSQTGSYNEQFF. In DNA, the CDR3 is TGTGCCAGCAGCCAGACCGGGAGTTACAATGAGCAGTTCTTC.

The chain combines TRBV2 with TRBJ2-6, with D unclear. The CDR3 is made up of 12 amino acids. The germline CDR1 and CDR2 sequences are SNHLY and FYNNEI. V lost 8 bases and J lost 2, with 4 bases in between. The CDR3 nucleotides read TGTGCCAGCCAGACTGGGGCCAACGTCCTGACTTTC. Its protein product is CASQTGANVLTF. Full variable domain (outside the CDR3, taken from reference TRBV2 and TRBJ2-6): EPEVTQTPSHQVTQMGQEVILRCVPISNHLYFYWYRQILGQKVEFLVSFYNNEISEKSEIFDDQFSVERPDGSNFTLKIRSTKLEDSAMYFCASQTGANVLTFGAGSRLTVL.

This chain joins TRBV6-5 and TRBJ1-6; D call uncertain. V was cut by 6 bases and J by 4 bases, with 10 bases left in between. Germline CDR1 is MNHEY and CDR2 is SVGAGI. The CDR3 sequence is 14 residues long. For the CDR3, the DNA is TGTGCCAGCAGCCTGGCGGGATATAATTCACCCCTCCACTTT. Translation: CASSLAGYNSPLHF.

This chain joins TRBV7-2 and TRBJ2-7; TRBD2 might be the D (6 bases). CDR1 is SGHTA, CDR2 FQGNSA, per germline. This CDR3 spans 13 amino acids. Trimming left V 3 bases short and J 3 bases short, with 9 bases between. The CDR3 DNA reads as TGTGCCAGCAGCTTTACTAGCATCTACGAGCAGTACTTC. Translated: CASSFTSIYEQYF.